This note documents a single T cell receptor (beta chain) sequence. Antigen unknown. In nominal health when sampled, donors likely had unrecorded immune exposures nonetheless. PCR was performed using 60 Vbeta and 13 Jbeta primers. The method was immunoSEQ multiplex PCR; TCRdb's version includes in-frame clones alone and lacks a portion of them. The data show under 200,000 clones, roughly 70% seen once. These data belong to a study of cytomegalovirus exposure and HLA in healthy donors. V lost 1 base and J 10 bases, leaving 13 bases between the germline ends. This CDR3 has 14 amino acids. Germline V gene data show CDR1 as MGHDK and CDR2 as SYGVNS. General study points: Sequencing had likely introduced a cluster of highly shared sequence variants as an artifact. It was only CMV serostatus that was available as immune exposure information.

This chain joins TRBV25-1 and TRBJ1-4, with D hard to call. The sequence was obtained from a woman in her 30s in good health and CMV-seronegative. Sequencing used PBMCs. The DNA for the CDR3 is TGTGCCAGCAGTGAATCGAGCGGGCGCGGAAAACTGTTTTTT. Translated, it gives CASSESSGRGKLFF.